This entry lists 22 T cell receptor beta chains sequenced from one sample in a study of cytomegalovirus exposure and HLA in healthy donors. Produced via immunoSEQ multiplex PCR; TCRdb's table is partial and in-frame only. The sample includes tens of thousands of clones, roughly nine tenths seen only once; the top ten take under 1.5%. Input material: PBMCs. These receptor sequences come from a man aged 18 to 35 in good health and CMV-seronegative.

The gene calls are TRBV7-4 and TRBJ2-2, with 11 positions matching TRBD2. The length of the CDR3 is 18 residues. The germline V gene encodes CDR1 SGHVT and CDR2 SQSDAQ. J was trimmed by 6 bases and V by 1 base; bases with no gene match: 10. CDR3 region: CASSLGGLAGGFSGELFF. Written as DNA, the CDR3 is TGTGCCAGCAGCTTAGGGGGGCTAGCGGGAGGATTTTCCGGGGAGCTGTTTTTT.

This chain links TRBV28 with TRBJ2-3, with D perhaps TRBD2 (5 bases). Germline assignment: CDR1 MDHEN and CDR2 SYDVKM. This CDR3 spans 16 amino acids. V was pared by 4 bases and J by 0 bases, with 14 bases between. DNA for the CDR3: TGTGCCAGCAGTTCCGAACTTTCGGGGAGCACAGATACGCAGTATTTT. It specifies CASSSELSGSTDTQYF. The whole variable domain, filled in from reference TRBV28 and TRBJ2-3, reads DVKVTQSSRYLVKRTGEKVFLECVQDMDHENMFWYRQDPGLGLRLIYFSYDVKMKEKGDIPEGYSVSREKKERFSLILESASTNQTSMYLCASSSELSGSTDTQYFGPGTRLTVL.

The J gene is TRBJ2-3, the V gene TRBV19, with 8 bases that match TRBD2. Trimming took 8 bases from V and 5 from J; bases not matched to a gene: 9. The length of the CDR3 is 14 residues. Germline V gene lookup returns CDR1 LNHDA and CDR2 SQIVND (reference sequence). This CDR3 reads CASGTSGGEDTQYF. The CDR3 region has the DNA TGTGCCAGTGGAACTAGCGGCGGGGAAGATACGCAGTATTTT.

The chain has TRBV28 and TRBJ1-5; D is uncertain. The germline CDR1 and CDR2 sequences are MDHEN and SYDVKM. V lost 5 bases to trimming and J lost 2 bases, with 10 bases between them. This CDR3 spans 14 amino acids. CDR3 bases: TGTGCCAGCAGTACCCCTATGGGCAATCAGCCCCAGCATTTT. It specifies CASSTPMGNQPQHF.

The rearrangement uses TRBV30 and TRBJ2-1, with TRBD2 identical over 12 bases. The junction had 5 bases not matched to a gene; V was cut back by 5 bases and J by 6 bases. This CDR3 is 14 amino acids long. Looked up from germline, CDR1 is GTSNPN and CDR2 is SVGIG (reference sequence). This CDR3 reads CAWDSSGRGNEQFF. The CDR3 bases are TGTGCCTGGGATTCTAGCGGGAGGGGCAATGAGCAGTTCTTC.

This chain uses TRBV5-5 with TRBJ1-1; D unclear. In germline, CDR1 is SGHKS, CDR2 YYEKEE (reference sequence). CDR3 size: 14 residues. The V end was cut by 1 base, the J end by 3 bases, with 10 bases between. CDR3 DNA sequence: TGTGCCAGCAGCTTGTATGCAGATTACACTGAAGCTTTCTTT. Amino acids: CASSLYADYTEAFF.

This clone was observed once. The chain is built from TRBV18 and TRBJ2-7; D is undetermined. Germline lookup yields CDR1 KGHSH and CDR2 LQKENI. V was trimmed by 2 bases and J by 5 bases, leaving 7 bases between them. The CDR3 is made up of 12 amino acids. The CDR3 coding sequence is TGTGCCAGCTCACCAAGAAGCGACGAGCAGTACTTC. Protein sequence: CASSPRSDEQYF.

The chain employs TRBV5-1 and TRBJ2-1; 10 bases fit TRBD2. CDR1 and CDR2 (germline): SGHRS, YFSETQ. This CDR3 has 14 residues. V shed 1 base and J 15 bases; nucleotides not matched to a gene: 10. CDR3 loop: CASSLTSGTPIRFF. Written as DNA, the CDR3 is TGCGCCAGCAGCTTGACTAGCGGGACACCGATTCGGTTCTTC.

V is TRBV6-1 and J is TRBJ2-1; D is possibly TRBD1 (5 bases). This CDR3 comprises 17 residues. Trimming removed 2 bases from V and 4 bases from J, with 18 bases in between. Germline assignment: CDR1 MNHNS and CDR2 SASEGT. CDR3 sequence: CASSERPSGQAYNEQFF. As DNA, the CDR3 is TGTGCCAGCAGTGAAAGGCCCTCCGGACAAGCTTACAATGAGCAGTTCTTC.

The chain uses TRBV5-1 and TRBJ2-7; TRBD1 matches 9 bases. V shed 4 bases and J 0 bases; nucleotides not matched to a gene: 11. From germline, CDR1 is SGHRS and CDR2 YFSETQ. The CDR3 runs 17 residues. This chain's CDR3 is CASSREGGQGTSYEQYF. For the CDR3, the DNA is TGCGCCAGCAGCAGGGAGGGTGGACAGGGGACCTCCTACGAGCAGTACTTC.

The chain employs TRBV7-2 and TRBJ1-5; 10 bases fit TRBD1. The germline CDR1 and CDR2 sequences are SGHTA and FQGNSA. This CDR3 has 19 residues. The trim removed 5 bases at V and 0 bases at J, leaving 13 bases unmatched. CDR3 coding DNA: TGTGCCAGCAGCCCAACCGGGACAGGGGCCCCCTCTAGCAATCAGCCCCAGCATTTT. Residues: CASSPTGTGAPSSNQPQHF.

V and J are TRBV6-4 and TRBJ2-6, with D uncertain. The germline CDR1 and CDR2 sequences are MRHNA and SNTAGT. This CDR3 region has 16 residues. Between the trimmed V and J ends, which lost 0 bases and 0 bases, there was a span of 6 bases. CDR3 DNA: TGTGCCAGCAGTGACTCTTTAAACTCTGGGGCCAACGTCCTGACTTTC. Residues: CASSDSLNSGANVLTF.

The rearrangement joins TRBV5-1 to TRBJ2-1; the D is unclear. The germline gives CDR1 SGHRS, CDR2 YFSETQ. The CDR3 is 11 residues long. The ends were cut back, 8 bases at V and 8 bases at J, with 11 bases in the middle. CDR3 nucleotides: TGCGCCAGGTCAAAGCCCTATGAGCAGTTCTTC. As protein: CARSKPYEQFF.

The CDR3, as DNA: TGTGCCACCAGCAGAGCGCCTCGGGACAGGGTAATCCATGAGCAGTTCTTC. It encodes CATSRAPRDRVIHEQFF. This chain uses TRBV15 with TRBJ2-1, with 9 nucleotides matching TRBD1. The germline V gene has CDR1 LNHNV and CDR2 YYDKDF (reference sequence). J was trimmed by 8 bases and V by 1 base; bases with no gene match: 12. CDR3 length: 17 residues.

The J gene is TRBJ2-3, the V gene TRBV2; 9 positions agree with TRBD1. The germline V gene has CDR1 SNHLY and CDR2 FYNNEI. There are 13 residues in the CDR3. V lost 8 bases to trimming and J lost 3 bases; unmatched junction nucleotides: 3. The CDR3 sequence is CASLGTGTDTQYF. CDR3 nucleotides: TGTGCCAGCCTCGGGACAGGGACAGATACGCAGTATTTT.

This rearrangement joins TRBV19 to TRBJ2-1; no firm D call. The germline CDR1 and CDR2 sequences are LNHDA and SQIVND (reference sequence). V lost 7 bases and J lost 9, with 10 bases in between. CDR3 length equals 11 residues. The CDR3 loop is CASKVVGEQFF. The CDR3, as DNA: TGTGCCAGTAAAGTCGTCGGTGAGCAGTTCTTC. The full variable domain, completed using reference TRBV19 and TRBJ2-1, is DGGITQSPKYLFRKEGQNVTLSCEQNLNHDAMYWYRQDPGQGLRLIYYSQIVNDFQKGDIAEGYSVSREKKESFPLTVTSAQKNPTAFYLCASKVVGEQFFGPGTRLTVL.

The V gene is TRBV5-3, the J gene TRBJ1-1; a weak D match, TRBD1 (6 bases). TRBV5-3 is known as an ORF, though its function is uncertain. The CDR3 has 17 residues. V shed 5 bases and J shed 3 bases, with 23 bases lying between them. The CDR3, as DNA: TGTGCCAGAAGGTGGATGTGGGAGGGGGGTCTCCACACTGAAGCTTTCTTT. Its protein product is CARRWMWEGGLHTEAFF.

This chain connects TRBV27 to TRBJ2-5; 11 bases fit TRBD1. The CDR3 totals 14 residues. Germline V gene data show CDR1 as MNHEY and CDR2 as SMNVEV (reference sequence). Trimming removed 5 bases from V and 5 bases from J; junction bases left unmatched: 4. The CDR3 DNA follows: TGTGCCAGCAGTGCCGGGACAGGGGGGGAGACCCAGTACTTC. Translating gives CASSAGTGGETQYF.

This rearrangement joins TRBV6-5 to TRBJ2-1; TRBD1 might be the D (6 bases). The V and J ends lost 5 bases and 5 bases respectively, with 13 bases between them. The CDR3 contains 14 residues. Germline V gives CDR1 MNHEY, CDR2 SVGAGI. The CDR3 DNA reads as TGTGCCAGCAGTCCTCCTGGACAGCACAATGAGCAGTTCTTC. Residues: CASSPPGQHNEQFF.

The genes are TRBV5-4 and TRBJ2-2, with unresolved D. V was clipped by 4 bases and J by 6 bases, with 13 bases between them. Germline assignment: CDR1 SGHNT and CDR2 YYREEE (reference sequence). The CDR3 contains 14 residues. The CDR3 spells CASSQAVGSGELFF. The DNA of the CDR3 is TGTGCCAGCAGCCAGGCAGTTGGATCCGGGGAGCTGTTTTTT.

The rearrangement joins TRBV6-6 to TRBJ2-7; 10 bases agree with TRBD2. This CDR3 is 15 amino acids long. The junction had 8 bases not matched to a gene; V was cut back by 0 bases and J by 9 bases. Germline V gene lookup returns CDR1 MNHNY and CDR2 SVGAGI (reference sequence). The CDR3 loop is CASSYSNQREGLQYF. CDR3 nucleotide sequence: TGTGCCAGCAGTTACTCTAACCAGCGGGAGGGCCTGCAGTACTTC.

This clone was seen a handful of times. The chain couples TRBV9 to TRBJ1-4; D not resolved. V was trimmed by 4 bases and J by 3 bases, leaving 13 bases between them. Germline values: CDR1 SGDLS, CDR2 YYNGEE. The CDR3 covers 15 residues. CDR3 sequence: CASSTSVGANEKLFF. The CDR3, as DNA: TGTGCCAGCAGCACCAGCGTCGGGGCTAATGAAAAACTGTTTTTT. The variable domain in full, completed from reference TRBV9 and TRBJ1-4, reads DSGVTQTPKHLITATGQRVTLRCSPRSGDLSVYWYQQSLDQGLQFLIQYYNGEERAKGNILERFSAQQFPDLHSELNLSSLELGDSALYFCASSTSVGANEKLFFGSGTQLSVL.